Listed here are 8 T cell receptor beta chains from one sample, sequenced in a study of T cells in localized non-small cell lung cancer (dated by TCRdb to the early 2020s). To prepare the library, the immunoSEQ multiplex PCR assay was applied. The source is immuneACCESS, and TCRdb retained only in-frame sequences with V and J called. Part of the clones is not carried over; for the studies checked, unresolved V genes explain less than half of this, and the remainder is unexplained. Here the sample has approximately 4,500 clones; about 92% occur a single time. The ten most abundant clones make up 3% of the sample. The sequencing used peripheral blood, collected before any cancer treatment. These receptors all stem from a woman aged 35-75 years with stage I lung adenocarcinoma.

This chain links TRBV7-9 with TRBJ2-1; no clear D. Germline CDR1 and CDR2: SEHNR and FQNEAQ (reference sequence). Trimming took off 5 bases at V and 4 bases at J, with 12 bases between the two ends. The CDR3 length is 14 residues. As DNA, the CDR3 is TGTGCCAGCAGCCCTCCTAGTGGTTACAATGAGCAGTTCTTC. Translating gives CASSPPSGYNEQFF.

The V and J genes are TRBV6-4 and TRBJ2-6; perhaps TRBD1 as D (5 bases). The CDR3 length is 14 residues. The germline V and J ends were trimmed by 6 bases and 0 bases, with 6 bases remaining between them. Germline V gives CDR1 MRHNA, CDR2 SNTAGT. The CDR3 sequence: CASRQDSGANVLTF. In DNA form, the CDR3 reads TGTGCCAGCAGACAGGACTCTGGGGCCAACGTCCTGACTTTC.

CDR3 protein: CASSYKGDEQYF. In DNA, the CDR3 is TGTGCCAGCAGTTACAAGGGGGACGAGCAGTACTTC. The rearrangement links TRBV6-6 to TRBJ2-7; D might be TRBD1 (6 bases). Looked up from germline, CDR1 is MNHNY and CDR2 is SVGAGI (reference sequence). The CDR3 loop spans 12 amino acids. V lost 2 bases and J lost 5, with 7 bases in between.

V usage is TRBV5-1 and J usage is TRBJ2-5; 10 nucleotides align to TRBD2. V shed 4 bases, J shed 4 bases, and the junction held 7 bases outside the gene matches. This CDR3 is 15 amino acids long. Germline V gives CDR1 SGHRS, CDR2 YFSETQ. This CDR3 reads CASSPSAGGAETQYF. The CDR3 coding sequence is TGCGCCAGCAGCCCGTCAGCGGGAGGGGCAGAGACCCAGTACTTC.

This clone was detected a few times. This chain uses TRBV30 with TRBJ1-5, with unresolved D. The CDR3 consists of 14 residues. Deletions cut 4 bases from V and 1 base from J, with 11 bases between. From germline, CDR1 is GTSNPN and CDR2 SVGIG (reference sequence). The CDR3 bases are TGTGCCTGGACCCAAGGAGGAAGCAATCAGCCCCAGCATTTT. It encodes CAWTQGGSNQPQHF. The whole variable domain, remainder taken from reference TRBV30 and TRBJ1-5, is SQTIHQWPATLVQPVGSPLSLECTVEGTSNPNLYWYRQAAGRGLQLLFYSVGIGQISSEVPQNLSASRPQDRQFILSSKKLLLSDSGFYLCAWTQGGSNQPQHFGDGTRLSIL.

CDR3 nucleotides: TGTGCCAGCAGCTCTACTACAGGGACCTACGAGCAGTACTTC. Amino acids: CASSSTTGTYEQYF. The chain links TRBV7-9 to TRBJ2-7, with D maybe TRBD1 (6 bases). The CDR3 sequence is 14 residues long. The germline CDR1 and CDR2 sequences are SEHNR and FQNEAQ (reference sequence). The V and J ends lost 4 bases and 2 bases respectively, with 12 bases between them. The full variable domain, rest sourced from reference TRBV7-9 and TRBJ2-7, is DTGVSQNPRHKITKRGQNVTFRCDPISEHNRLYWYRQTLGQGPEFLTYFQNEAQLEKSRLLSDRFSAERPKGSFSTLEIQRTEQGDSAMYLCASSSTTGTYEQYFGPGTRLTVT.

The V gene is TRBV19, the J gene TRBJ1-2; TRBD1 matches 7 bases. The V and J ends lost 5 bases and 8 bases, in that order; junction bases with no gene match: 11. Germline V gene lookup returns CDR1 LNHDA and CDR2 SQIVND (reference sequence). This CDR3 contains 14 residues. The CDR3 sequence: CASSPNDRVRGYTF. In nucleotides, the CDR3 is TGTGCCAGTAGTCCGAACGACAGGGTAAGAGGCTACACCTTC.

The rearrangement links TRBV7-9 to TRBJ2-5; TRBD2 aligns across 9 bases. This CDR3 contains 16 residues. Germline CDR1 and CDR2: SEHNR and FQNEAQ (reference sequence). After removal of 1 base from V and 5 bases from J, the junction contained 8 bases not matched to a gene. The CDR3 here is CASSLGVAGEGETQYF. CDR3 bases: TGTGCCAGCAGCTTAGGTGTAGCGGGAGAGGGGGAGACCCAGTACTTC.